The T cell receptor (beta chain) described here comes from a study of T-cell reconstitution after alpha-beta-depleted transplantation in children. General observations from the study: T-cell numbers and diversity, one year after transplant, stemmed largely from T cells that were newly produced.

As it was prepared, the TCRbeta library received unique molecular identifiers. TCRdb recomputed calls from the PCR reads with MiXCR, one row per CDR3 protein. The sample has over 120,000 distinct CDR3 sequences; 8.8% are singletons. This clonotype was recorded many times. Its antigen is as yet unknown. The sequences come from PBMCs, mostly from graft donor cells, collected 180 days after TCRalphabeta/CD19-depleted stem cell transplant. This clonotype was sampled from a female patient aged 2-10 years who had a stem cell transplant for congenital amegakaryocytic thrombocytopenia, so the T cells may come from the graft donor.

CDR3 DNA sequence: TGTGCCAGCAGTTCCGGGACAGGGGGCTGGGGTGAGCAGTTCTTC. Amino acids: CASSSGTGGWGEQFF. V gene TRBV12-3 or TRBV12-4 combines with J gene TRBJ2-1; 12 nucleotides line up with TRBD1. The CDR3 is 15 residues long. The V segment lost 4 bases and the J segment 9 bases; nucleotides outside the gene matches: 7.